The next 24 T cell receptor beta chains were all read from a single sample in a study of blood T cell dynamics during melanoma immunotherapy. Here immunoSEQ multiplex PCR was the method, and the copy in TCRdb shows in-frame clones only, minus some. The sample contains some 4,200 clones, around 76% of which appear only once. Time point noted: week 3, after first cycle of checkpoint inhibitor. The source material was blood, sampled from a patient treated with checkpoint blockade. The receptors here all came from a human donor with melanoma.

The gene calls are TRBV5-1 and TRBJ2-3; D might be TRBD1 or TRBD2, each matching 6 bases. The CDR3 has 16 residues. Germline CDR1 reads SGHRS; CDR2 reads YFSETQ. V lost 7 bases, J lost 2 bases, and 20 bases lay in between. The CDR3 reads CASRKGDFSDTDTQYF. Written as DNA, the CDR3 is TGCGCCAGCCGAAAGGGGGACTTCTCTGACACAGATACGCAGTATTTT.

This clone was picked up one time. The chain couples TRBV6-5 to TRBJ2-5, with D possibly TRBD2 on 6 matching bases. The J call may be faulty, since TRBJ2-7 better matches the DNA end. From germline, CDR1 is MNHEY and CDR2 SVGAGI. The CDR3 runs to 15 residues. CDR3 sequence: CASSSPGDLIYEQYF. CDR3 in DNA: TGTGCCAGCAGTTCTCCGGGGGACCTGATTTACGAGCAGTACTTC.

V gene TRBV5-1 combines with J gene TRBJ1-4; a possible D gene is TRBD1 (6 bases). The CDR3 length is 16 residues. The ends were cut back, 2 bases at V and 0 bases at J, with 11 bases in the middle. CDR1 is SGHRS, CDR2 YFSETQ, per germline. Here the CDR3 DNA reads TGCGCCAGCAGCTTACAGGGTCATTCAACTAATGAAAAACTGTTTTTT. Protein: CASSLQGHSTNEKLFF.

The chain employs TRBV6-6 and TRBJ1-2; tentatively, D is TRBD1 (5 bases). In germline, CDR1 is MNHNY, CDR2 SVGAGI (reference sequence). V lost 2 bases, J lost 6 bases, and 10 bases lay in between. The CDR3 spans 13 residues. In DNA form, the CDR3 reads TGTGCCAGCAGTTACGGCAGGGAGGATGGCTACACCTTC. Its translation: CASSYGREDGYTF.

The rearrangement joins TRBV4-1 to TRBJ2-7; 7 bases agree with TRBD1. Germline loops: CDR1 MGHRA, CDR2 YSYEKL. V shed 0 bases, J shed 3 bases, and the junction held 8 bases outside the gene matches. The length of the CDR3 is 16 residues. DNA for the CDR3: TGCGCCAGCAGCCAAGAGTGGACAGGCAGCAACTACGAGCAGTACTTC. Its protein is CASSQEWTGSNYEQYF.

A note on this clone: The same CDR3 can be traced to other DNA sequences in this sample. V and J are TRBV5-6 and TRBJ1-3; D remains ambiguous. This CDR3 has 15 amino acids. The V gene's germline CDR1 is SGHDT and CDR2 YYEEEE. V was pared by 4 bases and J by 2 bases, with 13 bases between. The CDR3 region has the DNA TGTGCCAGCAGCCTCGGGAGGGCACCTGGAAACACCATATATTTT. Translation: CASSLGRAPGNTIYF.

The chain has TRBV11-3 and TRBJ1-4, with D maybe TRBD1 (6 bases). The CDR3 sequence is 15 residues long. V lost 2 bases, J lost 5 bases, and 12 bases lay in between. CDR1 is SGHNT, CDR2 YENEEA, per germline. The CDR3 reads CASSLQGQENEKLFF. In DNA, the CDR3 is TGTGCCAGCAGCTTACAGGGGCAGGAAAATGAAAAACTGTTTTTT. The variable domain in full, completed from reference TRBV11-3 and TRBJ1-4, reads EAGVVQSPRYKIIEKKQPVAFWCNPISGHNTLYWYLQNLGQGPELLIRYENEEAVDDSQLPKDRFSAERLKGVDSTLKIQPAELGDSAVYLCASSLQGQENEKLFFGSGTQLSVL.

The chain couples TRBV7-2 to TRBJ1-1; D ambiguous. The CDR3 sequence is 13 residues long. CDR1 SGHTA and CDR2 FQGNSA come from the germline V gene. The V end was cut by 8 bases, the J end by 1 base, with 11 bases between. The CDR3 nucleotides are TGTGCCAGCCGAATTGATCAGAACACTGAAGCTTTCTTT. It encodes CASRIDQNTEAFF. Supplemented by reference TRBV7-2 and TRBJ1-1, the full variable domain reads GAGVSQSPSNKVTEKGKDVELRCDPISGHTALYWYRQSLGQGLEFLIYFQGNSAPDKSGLPSDRFSAERTGGSVSTLTIQRTQQEDSAVYLCASRIDQNTEAFFGQGTRLTVV.

Turning to this clone: A read error may produce the germline difference seen at one junction end. This chain connects TRBV5-1 to TRBJ2-2, with D tentatively TRBD1 (5 bases). The V gene's germline CDR1 is SGHRS and CDR2 YFSETQ. CDR3 size: 15 residues. DNA for the CDR3: TGCGCCAGCAGTTTGGACATTGCGAACACCGGGGAGCTGTTTTTT. It specifies CASSLDIANTGELFF.

The rearrangement uses TRBV7-2 and TRBJ1-2; no clear D gene. V lost 1 base and J lost 0, with 12 bases in between. This CDR3 region has 16 residues. Germline-derived CDR1 and CDR2 are SGHTA and FQGNSA. Here the CDR3 DNA reads TGTGCCAGCAGCTTAGAGGGCAGAGCCGCTAACTATGGCTACACCTTC. It translates to CASSLEGRAANYGYTF.

By proportion, this clone is hyperexpanded. V and J are TRBV6-1 and TRBJ1-2; D call uncertain. Germline lookup yields CDR1 MNHNS and CDR2 SASEGT. The CDR3 runs to 10 residues. Trimming shortened V by 10 bases and J by 8 bases, and 11 bases separated the two germline ends. CDR3 in amino acids: CATQQEGYTF. DNA of the CDR3: TGTGCCACCCAGCAGGAGGGCTACACCTTC.

The CDR3 bases are TGTGCCAGCAGCCGCGGGGTAGTAAACGGCTACACCTTC. As protein: CASSRGVVNGYTF. The V gene is TRBV7-2, the J gene TRBJ1-2; D not certain. Germline CDR1 is SGHTA and CDR2 is FQGNSA. Trimming took 5 bases from V and 8 from J, leaving 15 bases between them. The CDR3 runs to 13 residues.

V and J are TRBV7-9 and TRBJ1-1; TRBD1 matches at 10 bases. With V trimmed by 3 bases and J by 4 bases, 8 bases remained unmatched. The CDR3 is made up of 16 amino acids. Germline V gene data show CDR1 as SEHNR and CDR2 as FQNEAQ (reference sequence). The chain's CDR3 is CASSLGTGEVTTEAFF. The CDR3 region has the DNA TGTGCCAGCAGCTTGGGGACAGGGGAGGTGACCACTGAAGCTTTCTTT.

In this sample, this clone turned up a few times. The CDR3 nucleotides are TGTGCCAGCAACATAGACGGGATCTATGGCTACACCTTC. This encodes CASNIDGIYGYTF. The chain links TRBV7-9 to TRBJ1-2, with D hard to call. The germline gives CDR1 SEHNR, CDR2 FQNEAQ (reference sequence). V lost 7 bases and J lost 4, with 13 bases in between. CDR3 length: 13 residues. Filled out from reference TRBV7-9 and TRBJ1-2, the complete variable domain reads DTGVSQNPRHKITKRGQNVTFRCDPISEHNRLYWYRQTLGQGPEFLTYFQNEAQLEKSRLLSDRFSAERPKGSFSTLEIQRTEQGDSAMYLCASNIDGIYGYTFGSGTRLTVV.

The genes are TRBV10-1 and TRBJ1-5; no clear D. V was trimmed by 8 bases and J by 1 base, leaving 15 bases between them. CDR1 and CDR2 (germline): WNHNN, SYGVQD (reference sequence). The CDR3 runs 15 residues. The CDR3 here is CASETTGSSNQPQHF. For the CDR3, the DNA is TGCGCCAGCGAGACAACTGGTTCAAGCAATCAGCCCCAGCATTTT.

V gene TRBV5-1 combines with J gene TRBJ1-1; 9 bases are a match to TRBD1. The CDR3 extends over 14 amino acids. Per germline, CDR1 SGHRS and CDR2 YFSETQ. After removal of 4 bases from V and 5 bases from J, the junction contained 6 bases not matched to a gene. The CDR3: CASSTGQGRTEAFF. For the CDR3, the DNA is TGCGCCAGCAGCACCGGACAGGGGAGGACTGAAGCTTTCTTT. The entire variable domain, with the rest obtained from reference TRBV5-1 and TRBJ1-1, is as follows: KAGVTQTPRYLIKTRGQQVTLSCSPISGHRSVSWYQQTPGQGLQFLFEYFSETQRNKGNFPGRFSGRQFSNSRSEMNVSTLELGDSALYLCASSTGQGRTEAFFGQGTRLTVV.

The chain joins TRBV2 to TRBJ1-5; maybe TRBD1 (6 bases). V was shortened by 6 bases and J by 6 bases, with 12 bases between the two germline ends. This CDR3 is built from 13 residues. Germline V gene data show CDR1 as SNHLY and CDR2 as FYNNEI. CDR3 sequence reads: CASSPGDSQPQHF. The CDR3 nucleotides are TGTGCCAGCAGCCCAGGGGATAGTCAGCCCCAGCATTTT.

This chain uses TRBV19 with TRBJ2-1; 10 positions agree with TRBD2. Germline V gene sequence: CDR1 LNHDA, CDR2 SQIVND (reference sequence). The CDR3 extends over 15 amino acids. Losses at the gene ends were 7 bases for V and 6 bases for J; bases not matched to a gene: 9. The CDR3 spells CASTPGSGGVNEQFF. CDR3 nucleotides: TGTGCCAGTACCCCGGGAAGCGGGGGGGTCAATGAGCAGTTCTTC.

V gene TRBV5-6 combines with J gene TRBJ2-5, with no clear D. CDR1 and CDR2 (germline): SGHDT, YYEEEE. The V end lost 0 bases, the J end lost 5 bases, and 2 bases lay between the germline ends. The CDR3 loop spans 11 amino acids. The CDR3 here is CASSLAETQYF. The DNA for the CDR3 is TGTGCCAGCAGCTTGGCTGAGACCCAGTACTTC. Looking up the rest from reference TRBV5-6 and TRBJ2-5 gives the full variable domain: DAGVTQSPTHLIKTRGQQVTLRCSPKSGHDTVSWYQQALGQGPQFIFQYYEEEERQRGNFPDRFSGHQFPNYSSELNVNALLLGDSALYLCASSLAETQYFGPGTRLLVL.

On this clone itself: It is unclear where the CDR3 begins or ends on the DNA, so no DNA is shown, and the CDR3 is as TCRdb lists it. The chain has TRBV7-7 and TRBJ2-2; the tabulated D call, TRBD2, remains unverified against the DNA. A total of 16 residues make up the CDR3, ends included. Germline values: CDR1 SSHAT, CDR2 FNYEAQ (reference sequence). CDR3 region: CASSFSGSLRAGELFF.

J is TRBJ1-5 and V is TRBV9; 8 nucleotides match TRBD1. Germline CDR1 and CDR2: SGDLS and YYNGEE. J was trimmed by 3 bases and V by 3 bases; bases with no gene match: 11. There are 17 residues in the CDR3. The DNA of the CDR3 is TGTGCCAGCAGCGCGACCTCCGGGACAGGAGACAATCAGCCCCAGCATTTT. Residues: CASSATSGTGDNQPQHF.

The V gene is TRBV18, the J gene TRBJ1-1; 7 bases map to TRBD1. CDR3 length: 14 residues. Germline CDR1 KGHSH, CDR2 LQKENI. The trim removed 4 bases at V and 5 bases at J, leaving 7 bases unmatched. The CDR3 loop is CASSLPTGRTEAFF. Written as DNA, the CDR3 is TGTGCCAGCTCACTACCGACAGGGCGGACTGAAGCTTTCTTT.

The chain carries TRBV13 and TRBJ2-1, with D perhaps TRBD1 (5 bases). The ends were cut back, 3 bases at V and 6 bases at J, with 6 bases in the middle. The germline V gene has CDR1 PRHDT and CDR2 FYEKMQ (reference sequence). The CDR3 runs to 12 residues. CDR3 residues: CASSFRGNEQFF. In DNA form, the CDR3 reads TGTGCCAGCAGCTTTAGGGGCAATGAGCAGTTCTTC.

The chain recombines TRBV5-1 with TRBJ1-1, with D perhaps TRBD1 (5 bases). This CDR3 comprises 13 residues. Looked up from germline, CDR1 is SGHRS and CDR2 is YFSETQ. V dropped 4 bases and J dropped 10 bases, with 17 bases sitting between them. CDR3 nucleotide sequence: TGCGCCAGCAGCCTCGGGGCGGCCGCGGTAGCTTTCTTT. Residues: CASSLGAAAVAFF.